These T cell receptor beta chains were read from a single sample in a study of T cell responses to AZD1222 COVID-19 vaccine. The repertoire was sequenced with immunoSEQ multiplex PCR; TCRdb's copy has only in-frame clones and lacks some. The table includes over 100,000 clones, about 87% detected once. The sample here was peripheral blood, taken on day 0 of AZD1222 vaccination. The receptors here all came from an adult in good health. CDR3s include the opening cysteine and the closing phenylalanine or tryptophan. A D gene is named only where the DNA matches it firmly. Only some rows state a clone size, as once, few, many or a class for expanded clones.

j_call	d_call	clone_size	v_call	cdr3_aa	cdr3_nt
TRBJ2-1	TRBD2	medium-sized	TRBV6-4	CASSDSSGGSEQFF	TGTGCCAGCAGTGACTCTAGCGGGGGTAGTGAGCAGTTCTTC
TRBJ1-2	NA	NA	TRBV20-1	CSASSLGGSGYTF	TGCAGTGCTAGTTCTCTTGGGGGGAGCGGCTACACCTTC
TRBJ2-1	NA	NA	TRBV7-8	CASSLAQRHLSEQFF	TGTGCCAGCAGCTTAGCTCAGCGACATTTGAGTGAGCAGTTCTTC
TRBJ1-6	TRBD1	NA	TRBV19	CASRTGTGGSSSYNSPLHF	TGTGCCAGTAGAACCGGGACAGGGGGCTCCAGCTCCTATAATTCACCCCTCCACTTT
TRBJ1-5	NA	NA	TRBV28	CASGRGGDDQPQHF	TGTGCCAGCGGGAGGGGAGGGGACGATCAGCCCCAGCATTTT
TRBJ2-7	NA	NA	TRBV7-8	CASSSDSTYEQYF	TGTGCCAGCAGTTCCGACAGTACCTACGAGCAGTACTTC
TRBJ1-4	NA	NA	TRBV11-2	CASSLNGGLATKLFF	TGTGCCAGCAGCTTAAATGGGGGCTTAGCCACAAAACTGTTTTTT
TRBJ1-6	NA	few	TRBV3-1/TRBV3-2	CASSQAWQGNSPLHF	TGTGCCAGCAGCCAAGCCTGGCAGGGGAATTCACCCCTCCACTTT
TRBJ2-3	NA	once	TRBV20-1	CSASLPRGTQSTDTQYF	TGCAGTGCTAGTCTACCGCGGGGGACACAGAGCACAGATACGCAGTATTTT
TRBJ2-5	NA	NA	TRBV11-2	CASSLGFGETQYF	TGTGCCAGCAGCTTAGGTTTTGGGGAGACCCAGTACTTC
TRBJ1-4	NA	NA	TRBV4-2	CASSAPGAANEKLFF	TGTGCCAGCAGCGCCCCCGGGGCGGCTAATGAAAAACTGTTTTTT
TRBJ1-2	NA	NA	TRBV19	CASSTGLGGYTF	TGTGCCAGTAGTACAGGGCTTGGTGGCTACACCTTC
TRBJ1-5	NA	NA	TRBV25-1	CASSDSVFHQPQHF	TGTGCCAGCAGTGATTCTGTGTTTCACCAGCCCCAGCATTTT
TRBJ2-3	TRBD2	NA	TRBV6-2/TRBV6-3	CASSSGRFGGGLTDTQYF	TGTGCCAGCAGTTCCGGGCGGTTCGGCGGGGGGCTCACAGATACGCAGTATTTT
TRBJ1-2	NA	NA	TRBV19	CASSPSVVGPYGYTF	TGTGCCAGTAGTCCATCGGTAGTGGGCCCATATGGCTACACCTTC
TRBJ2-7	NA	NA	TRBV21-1	CASRKTALYEQYF	TGTGCCAGCAGAAAAACCGCCCTCTACGAGCAGTACTTC
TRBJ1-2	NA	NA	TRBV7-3	CASSRGSSYGYTF	TGTGCCAGCAGCCGAGGATCGAGCTATGGCTACACCTTC
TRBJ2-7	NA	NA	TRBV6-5	CASSYSGEQYF	TGTGCCAGCAGTTACTCAGGAGAGCAGTACTTC
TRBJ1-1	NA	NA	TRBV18	CASSRHENTEAFF	TGTGCCAGCTCACGGCACGAGAACACTGAAGCTTTCTTT
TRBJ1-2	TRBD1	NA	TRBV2	CASSQTGGLSGYTF	TGTGCCAGCAGTCAAACAGGGGGCCTAAGTGGCTACACCTTC
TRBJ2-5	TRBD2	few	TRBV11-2	CASSPFMGGDQETQYF	TGTGCCAGCAGCCCTTTTATGGGGGGGGACCAAGAGACCCAGTACTTC
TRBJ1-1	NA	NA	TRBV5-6	CASSLAKGTEAFF	TGTGCCAGCAGCTTGGCCAAGGGGACTGAAGCTTTCTTT
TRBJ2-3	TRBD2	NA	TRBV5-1	CASSYSGVADTQYF	TGCGCCAGCAGCTACAGCGGGGTGGCAGATACGCAGTATTTT
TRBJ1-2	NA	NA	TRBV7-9	CASSLAQNYGYTF	TGTGCCAGCAGCTTAGCTCAGAACTATGGCTACACCTTC
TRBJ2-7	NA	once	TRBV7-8	CASSPEAGTSYEQYF	TGTGCCAGCAGCCCCGAGGCGGGCACCTCCTACGAGCAGTACTTC
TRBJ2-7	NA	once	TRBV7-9	CASSFKGRTLEQYF	TGTGCCAGCAGCTTTAAGGGTCGGACTCTCGAGCAGTACTTC
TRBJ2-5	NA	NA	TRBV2	CASRDPGLQETQYF	TGTGCCAGCAGGGACCCGGGACTTCAAGAGACCCAGTACTTC
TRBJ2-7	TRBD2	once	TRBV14	CASSPRPSGRYYEQYF	TGTGCCAGCAGCCCCAGACCTAGCGGAAGATACTACGAGCAGTACTTC
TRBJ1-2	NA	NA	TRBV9	CASSVSGGLYGYTF	TGTGCCAGCAGCGTATCCGGGGGCCTATATGGCTACACCTTC
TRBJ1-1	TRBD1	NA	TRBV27	CASSLDRLNTEAFF	TGTGCCAGCAGTTTGGACAGGCTGAACACTGAAGCTTTCTTT
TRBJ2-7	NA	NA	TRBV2	CASAFASSSYEQYF	TGTGCCAGTGCATTCGCTTCCAGCTCCTACGAGCAGTACTTC
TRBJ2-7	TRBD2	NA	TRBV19	CASSIVGGGSYEQYF	TGTGCCAGTAGTATCGTTGGGGGGGGCTCCTACGAGCAGTACTTC
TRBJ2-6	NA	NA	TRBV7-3	CASLLLGGSGANVLTF	TGTGCCAGCCTACTATTGGGGGGCTCTGGGGCCAACGTCCTGACTTTC
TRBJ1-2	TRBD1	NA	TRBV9	CASSLDRLANYGYTF	TGTGCCAGCAGCCTGGACAGGCTAGCTAACTATGGCTACACCTTC
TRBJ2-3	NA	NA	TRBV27	CASSLTLSTDTQYF	TGTGCCAGCAGTTTAACCTTAAGCACAGATACGCAGTATTTT
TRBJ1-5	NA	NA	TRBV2	CASGGANRNQPQHF	TGTGCCAGCGGGGGGGCAAACAGGAATCAGCCCCAGCATTTT
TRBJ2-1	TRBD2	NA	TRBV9	CASSPGTSGNEQFF	TGTGCCAGCAGCCCCGGGACTAGTGGAAATGAGCAGTTCTTC
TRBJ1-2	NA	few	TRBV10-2	CASSDWGFLYYGYTF	TGCGCCAGCAGTGATTGGGGATTTTTGTACTATGGCTACACCTTC